This T cell receptor (beta chain) is from a study of shared clonotypes between healthy human individuals. The wider study: Used for every donor were three CD4 naive, three CD4 memory, two CD8 naive and one CD8 memory plate. Study-wide results and limits: Non-shared clonotypes were found to have lower generation probabilities than the clonotypes that were shared by all four of the sorted-subset donors. A generally larger estimated richness was seen in naive subsets than in memory subsets.

V dropped 0 bases and J dropped 2; count of bases not matched to a gene: 5. Germline V gives CDR1 SGHTS, CDR2 YDEGEE. The CDR3 is made up of 15 amino acids. Sorted subsets were amplified in replicate PCRs using about 200 ng DNA, 30,000 to 35,000 T cell genomes. The assay was immunoSEQ multiplex PCR, and TCRdb's table has in-frame clones only and misses some. The profile shows about 1.5 million clones, approximately 97% of them singletons. As concerns this clone: The antigen is undetermined.

The TCR comes from a man aged 25-45 years in good health. This chain connects TRBV5-8 to TRBJ2-7; 7 bases line up with TRBD1. The sequencing sample was made of naive CD4+ T cells sorted from blood. As to subset: CD45RA+ positively selected. CDR3 region: CASSLATGLTYEQYF. The CDR3 DNA reads TGTGCCAGCAGCTTGGCGACAGGGCTTACCTACGAGCAGTACTTC.